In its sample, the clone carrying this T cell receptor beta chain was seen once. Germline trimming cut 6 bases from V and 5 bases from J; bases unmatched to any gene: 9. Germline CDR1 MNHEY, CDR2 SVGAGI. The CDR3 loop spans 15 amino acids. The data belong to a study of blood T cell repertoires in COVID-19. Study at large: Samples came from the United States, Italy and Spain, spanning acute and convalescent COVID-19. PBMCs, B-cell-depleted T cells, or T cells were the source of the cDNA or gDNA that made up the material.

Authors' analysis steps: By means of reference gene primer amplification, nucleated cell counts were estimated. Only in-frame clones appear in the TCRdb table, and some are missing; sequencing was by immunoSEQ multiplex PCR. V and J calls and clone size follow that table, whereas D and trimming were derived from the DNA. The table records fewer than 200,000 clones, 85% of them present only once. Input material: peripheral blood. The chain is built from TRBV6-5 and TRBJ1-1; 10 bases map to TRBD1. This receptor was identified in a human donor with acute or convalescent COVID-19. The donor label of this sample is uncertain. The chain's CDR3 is CASSPDRGGWTEAFF. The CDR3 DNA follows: TGTGCCAGCAGCCCGGACAGGGGGGGATGGACTGAAGCTTTCTTT.